This paragraph covers one T cell receptor (beta chain) sequence. Per the germline V gene, CDR1 is SEHNR and CDR2 is FQNEAQ (reference sequence). This CDR3 has 15 amino acids. J gave up 7 bases and V 3 bases, and 5 bases lay outside the gene matches. The data were taken from a study of T cells in Graves' hyperthyroidism and ophthalmopathy. Researchers took RNA transcripts and amplified the TCR beta CDR3 regions from them. The TCR CDR3 was amplified in a first-round RT-PCR using the HTBI primer set. Using its own MiXCR run on the multiplex PCR reads, TCRdb lists one record per CDR3 protein. In the table there are 500,000 to 650,000 distinct CDR3 sequences, less than 20% of which are singletons.

The chain joins TRBV7-9 to TRBJ1-6, with 8 bases fitting TRBD1. Source material: blood. This receptor was obtained from a man aged 35 to 55 with Graves' ophthalmopathy. Here the CDR3 reads CASSFVDRGNSPLHF. CDR3 in DNA: TGTGCCAGCAGCTTCGTTGACAGGGGAAATTCACCCCTCCACTTT.